The clone carrying this T cell receptor (beta chain) was recorded at least ten times. Its specificity is not known. The data stem from a study of T cell repertoires in cytomegalovirus infection. Study at large: Indications came from public TCR beta signatures; they pointed to CMV infection and to a matching HLA type.

General study points: It was HLA-C-restricted CMV-specific TCR beta clonotypes that dominated the response ex vivo.

TCRdb called the reads again in MiXCR, with one record for every CDR3 protein. The sample has around 320,000 distinct CDR3 sequences, more than 9% seen once; the top ten hold roughly 4.5%. The V and J ends lost 6 bases and 3 bases, in that order; junction bases with no gene match: 7. The CDR3 consists of 15 residues. The origin of this receptor is a human donor in good health (CMV status not recorded). Some clones in this sample may be carry-over from other donors' samples. The sample taken for sequencing was PBMCs. The chain has TRBV12-3 or TRBV12-4 and TRBJ2-3; 9 bases align to TRBD2. CDR3: CASRRGGGGTDTQYF. CDR3 bases: TGTGCCAGCAGGCGGGGGGGCGGAGGTACAGATACGCAGTATTTT.